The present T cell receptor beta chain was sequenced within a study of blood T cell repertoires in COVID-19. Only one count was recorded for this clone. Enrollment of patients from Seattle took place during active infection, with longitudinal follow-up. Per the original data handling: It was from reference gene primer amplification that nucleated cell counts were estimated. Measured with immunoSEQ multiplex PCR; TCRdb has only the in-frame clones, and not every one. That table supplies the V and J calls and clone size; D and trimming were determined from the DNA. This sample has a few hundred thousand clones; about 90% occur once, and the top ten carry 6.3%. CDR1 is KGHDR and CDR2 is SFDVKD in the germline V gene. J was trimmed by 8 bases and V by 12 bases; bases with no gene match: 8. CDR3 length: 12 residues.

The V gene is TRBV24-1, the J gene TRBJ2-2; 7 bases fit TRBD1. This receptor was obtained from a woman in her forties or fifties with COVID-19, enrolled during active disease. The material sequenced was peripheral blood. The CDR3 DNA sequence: TGTGCCGCTAGACAGGGTAGGGGGGAGCTGTTTTTT. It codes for CAARQGRGELFF.